Listed below are T cell receptor beta chains from one sample, sequenced in a study of T cells expressing NK-cell markers. TCRdb reprocessed the 5' RACE reads, with one entry per CDR3 protein and no DNA. The sample holds about 440,000 distinct CDR3 sequences. What was sequenced was blood T cells: a sorted CD56 or NKG2C T cell subset, CD4+ or CD8+ T cells, or bulk PBMC T cells (not recorded which). The receptors were gathered from a woman between 18 and 70 years old in good health. The CDR3 runs from the conserved cysteine through the conserved F or W.

TRBJ1-2	TRBV5-1	CASSLDTTGGRYGYTF
TRBJ1-3	TRBV7-9	CASSQGQGTDGNTIYF
TRBJ2-1	TRBV4-2	CASSQEGGVGNEQFF
TRBJ2-1	TRBV27	CASSLFGTYGNEQFF
TRBJ2-2	TRBV10-3	CAISGATGNGELFF
TRBJ2-7	TRBV7-9	CASSLGMDRLYYEQYF
TRBJ2-3	TRBV6-5	CASSYSRDSDTQYF
TRBJ1-6	TRBV7-3	CASSLGTGRNSPLHF
TRBJ2-4	TRBV5-8	CASSPRQGLANNIQYF
TRBJ2-7	TRBV4-3	CASSHVLADSSYEQYF
TRBJ2-2	TRBV12-3/TRBV12-4	CASLSPREYTGELFF
TRBJ2-1	TRBV25-1	CASSESGGGSYNEQFF
TRBJ2-5	TRBV20-1	CSATGDKQETQYF
TRBJ1-4	TRBV7-2	CASSLAQGSNEKLFF
TRBJ2-7	TRBV16	CASSSRRGQALYEQYF
TRBJ2-1	TRBV12-3/TRBV12-4	CASRRGLAGVDEQFF
TRBJ2-6	TRBV25-1	CASSNSGVVGANVLTF
TRBJ1-5	TRBV7-9	CASSTERVGQPQHF